What follows describes a single TCR beta chain. Antigen unknown. The assay was run at survey level. The protocol was immunoSEQ multiplex PCR, while the TCRdb copy is restricted to in-frame clones and leaves out a portion. The top ten clones hold less than 3.5% of a sample with around 35,000 clones, about 90% of them seen once. There are 16 residues in the CDR3. The V and J ends lost 2 bases and 0 bases respectively, with 13 bases between them. Germline assignment: CDR1 MDHEN and CDR2 SYDVKM. This entry is derived from a study of STAT5B mutations in CD4+ large granular lymphocyte leukemia. Study background: Healthy donors showed HLA-associated enrichment of the CDR3 'QG' motif. General study points: Compared with healthy controls (2/35), patient top clones favored TRBV06 (8/27).

V is TRBV28 and J is TRBJ1-2; D perhaps matches TRBD1 (6 bases). Material for sequencing was CD4+ T cells from blood buffy coats. This clonotype originated in a human donor in good health. The CDR3 sequence: CASSLGGGPPNYGYTF. CDR3 bases: TGTGCCAGCAGTTTAGGGGGCGGGCCCCCTAACTATGGCTACACCTTC.